This TCR beta chain is from a study of radiation and T cells in renal cell carcinoma. Study-level results: Intratumoral heterogeneity was not captured in these roughly 0.98 g regions. Top 100 clonotypes averaged approximately 50% in irradiated versus about 43% in nephrectomy-only tumors. Compared with controls, irradiated tumors had more, larger dominant CDR3 motifs.

Of note for this clone: The antigen remains undetermined.

Using immunoSEQ multiplex PCR, the repertoire was profiled, and TCRdb retains in-frame clones only, with some absent. The sample records roughly 14,000 clones, approximately 65% being singletons. Trimming took 4 bases from V and 5 from J, leaving 8 bases between them. This CDR3 comprises 13 residues. Germline loops: CDR1 ENHRY, CDR2 SYGVKD. Indicated treatment: treatment-naive control, cytoreductive nephrectomy. The receptor was derived from a man aged 55-75 years with renal cell carcinoma. The source was tumor tissue, collected from a patient whose treatment was nephrectomy without radiotherapy. The rearrangement uses TRBV10-3 and TRBJ2-2; tentative D call: TRBD2 (5 bases). For the CDR3, the DNA is TGTGCCATCAGTGCTCGAGGGACCGGGGAGCTGTTTTTT. Translating it yields CAISARGTGELFF.